This TCR beta chain was observed in a study of cytomegalovirus exposure and HLA in healthy donors. Worth noting for this clone: The antigen is unknown.

The primer mix had 60 Vbeta and 13 Jbeta primers. Clones were read by immunoSEQ multiplex PCR, and TCRdb kept only the in-frame ones, dropping some. The table has 150,000 to 200,000 clones, around 77% seen once. Germline V lookup: CDR1 SGHTA, CDR2 FQGNSA. CDR3 size: 16 residues. The ends lost 1 base at V and 1 base at J; junction bases unmatched: 4. The study, taken as a whole, reports: In a later analysis, TCR association rates varied by HLA locus: DRB1 most, HLA-C fewest. Rarity characterized most TCR sequences, yet some public TCRs appeared in many donors. Previously analyzed data showed that most TCR beta V segments were productive at a frequency of about 90% or about 30%.

Sequencing was performed on PBMCs. The V and J genes are TRBV7-2 and TRBJ2-3; 8 bases fit TRBD2. The clonotype originates from a man aged 55 to 70 in good health and CMV-seronegative. The CDR3 sequence is CASSLVAGRRTDTQYF. CDR3 nucleotides: TGTGCCAGCAGCTTAGTAGCGGGACGACGCACAGATACGCAGTATTTT. Together with reference TRBV7-2 and TRBJ2-3, the CDR3 gives the full variable domain: GAGVSQSPSNKVTEKGKDVELRCDPISGHTALYWYRQSLGQGLEFLIYFQGNSAPDKSGLPSDRFSAERTGGSVSTLTIQRTQQEDSAVYLCASSLVAGRRTDTQYFGPGTRLTVL.